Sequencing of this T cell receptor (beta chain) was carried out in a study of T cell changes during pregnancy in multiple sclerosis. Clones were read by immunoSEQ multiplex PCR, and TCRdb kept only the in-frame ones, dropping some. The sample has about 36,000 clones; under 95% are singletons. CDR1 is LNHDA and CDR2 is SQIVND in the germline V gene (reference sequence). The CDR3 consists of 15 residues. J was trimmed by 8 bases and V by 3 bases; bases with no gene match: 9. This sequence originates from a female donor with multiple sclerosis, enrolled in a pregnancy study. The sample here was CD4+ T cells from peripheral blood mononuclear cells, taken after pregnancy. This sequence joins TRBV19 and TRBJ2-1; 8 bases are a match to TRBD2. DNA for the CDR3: TGTGCCAGTAGTATTAGAGCGGGAGTATTGTATGAGCAGTTCTTC. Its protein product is CASSIRAGVLYEQFF.